The present T cell receptor beta chain was sequenced within a study of blood T cell repertoires in COVID-19. Sequencing was performed with immunoSEQ multiplex PCR; in TCRdb, only in-frame clones are kept and a portion is missing. The sample shows 200,000 to 250,000 clones, approximately 87% of them seen only once. Germline CDR1 and CDR2: LGHNA and YSLEER. After removal of 1 base from V and 6 bases from J, the junction contained 3 bases not matched to a gene. CDR3 length: 15 residues. The sample was PBMCs or T cells enriched from blood (not recorded which). This receptor was obtained from a woman aged 50 to 65 in a cohort exposed to, infected with or recovered from COVID-19 (not recorded which). V is TRBV4-3 and J is TRBJ1-5, with 10 bases that match TRBD1. CDR3 amino acids: CASSQGTGGTQPQHF. The CDR3 bases are TGCGCCAGCAGCCAAGGGACAGGGGGGACTCAGCCCCAGCATTTT.